This record covers a single T cell receptor beta chain. As yet, its antigen is unknown. These data originate in a study of cytomegalovirus exposure and HLA in healthy donors. The CDR3 sequence is 16 residues long. The germline CDR1 and CDR2 sequences are MNHEY and SVGAGI. Trimming pared 0 bases from V and 9 bases from J, leaving 20 bases between. Amplification used 60 Vbeta primers and 13 Jbeta primers. Profiling relied on immunoSEQ multiplex PCR, and the TCRdb table lists in-frame clones only, not all of them. The data hold 200,000 to 250,000 clones, with approximately 82% observed a single time. Whole-study findings and limits: Later findings reportedly placed an Asian-associated ancestry cluster below the roughly 730-donor mean for N-insertions. Across donors, presence/absence analyses took sequencing depth to be roughly uniform. For most TCR beta V segments, an earlier analysis put the productive rate at about 87% or about 30% of the time.

The rearrangement links TRBV6-5 to TRBJ1-1, with D perhaps TRBD1 (5 bases). Material: PBMCs. The clonotype was recovered from a young man in good health and CMV-seronegative. The CDR3 region has the DNA TGTGCCAGCAGTTACTCGATCCCAGGCGGCGGGGGGAAAGCTTTCTTT. It is translated as CASSYSIPGGGGKAFF.